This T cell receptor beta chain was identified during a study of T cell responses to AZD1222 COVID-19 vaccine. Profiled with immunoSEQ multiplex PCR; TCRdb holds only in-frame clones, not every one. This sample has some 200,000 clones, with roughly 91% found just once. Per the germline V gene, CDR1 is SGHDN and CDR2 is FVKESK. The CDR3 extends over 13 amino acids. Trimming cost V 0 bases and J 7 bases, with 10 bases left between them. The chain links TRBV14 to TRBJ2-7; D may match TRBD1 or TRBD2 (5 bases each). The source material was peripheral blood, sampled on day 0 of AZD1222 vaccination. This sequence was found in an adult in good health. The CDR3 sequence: CASSQDRGREQYF. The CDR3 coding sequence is TGTGCCAGCAGCCAAGATCGGGGCAGGGAGCAGTACTTC.